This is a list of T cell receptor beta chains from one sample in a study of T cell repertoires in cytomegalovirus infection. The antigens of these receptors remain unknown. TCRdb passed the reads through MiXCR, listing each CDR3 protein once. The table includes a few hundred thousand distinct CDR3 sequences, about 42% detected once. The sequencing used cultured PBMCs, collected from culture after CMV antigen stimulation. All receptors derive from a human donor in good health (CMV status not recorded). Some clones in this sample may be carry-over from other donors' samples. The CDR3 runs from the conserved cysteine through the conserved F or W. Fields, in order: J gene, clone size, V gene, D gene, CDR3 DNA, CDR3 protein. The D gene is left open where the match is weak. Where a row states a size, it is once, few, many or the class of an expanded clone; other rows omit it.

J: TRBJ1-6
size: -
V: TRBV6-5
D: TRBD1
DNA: TGTGCCCAACCATCCCGGGACAGGCAGTCCTCCTATAATTCACCCCTCCACTTT
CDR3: CAQPSRDRQSSYNSPLHF

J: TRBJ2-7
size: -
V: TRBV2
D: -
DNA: TGTGCCAGACAATTCCGGGACCAAACCTACGAGCAGTACTTC
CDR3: CARQFRDQTYEQYF

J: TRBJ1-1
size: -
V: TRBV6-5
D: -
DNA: TGTGCCAGCAGTTACTTTGGAGGAGGTGGGGGTGAAGCTTTCTTT
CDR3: CASSYFGGGGGEAFF

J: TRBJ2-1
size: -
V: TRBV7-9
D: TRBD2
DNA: TGTGCCAGCAGTAAACTAGCGGGAGTTGGGAATGAGCAGTTCTTC
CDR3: CASSKLAGVGNEQFF

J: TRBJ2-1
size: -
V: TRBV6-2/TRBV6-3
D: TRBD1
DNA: TGTGCCAGCAGCCCCCAACCGCCGGGACAGGGATACAATGAGCAGTTCTTC
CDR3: CASSPQPPGQGYNEQFF

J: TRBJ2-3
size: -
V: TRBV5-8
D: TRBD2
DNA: TGTGCCAGCAGCGACGGGACTAGCGGAGGCACAGATACGCAGTATTTT
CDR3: CASSDGTSGGTDTQYF

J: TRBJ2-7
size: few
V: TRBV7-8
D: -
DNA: TGTGCCAGCAGCTTAGCGGTATACGAGGGGACAAGCTCCTACGAGCAGTACTTC
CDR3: CASSLAVYEGTSSYEQYF

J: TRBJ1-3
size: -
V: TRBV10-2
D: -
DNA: TGCGCCAGCAGTGAGTCGACGAGAATTACCTTCTCTGGAAACACCATATATTTT
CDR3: CASSESTRITFSGNTIYF

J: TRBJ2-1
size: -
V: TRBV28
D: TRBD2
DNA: TGTGCCACAATAGCGGGGACCTACAATGAGCAGTTCTTC
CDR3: CATIAGTYNEQFF

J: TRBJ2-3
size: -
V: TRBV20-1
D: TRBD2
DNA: TGCAGTGCTAGAGATGGTAGCGGGGGGGCAGATACGCAGTATTTT
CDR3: CSARDGSGGADTQYF

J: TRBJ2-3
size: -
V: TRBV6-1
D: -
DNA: TGTGCCAGCAGTCGGGAAGGGGGAGATACGCAGTATTTT
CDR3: CASSREGGDTQYF

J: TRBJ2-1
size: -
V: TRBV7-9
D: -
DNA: TGTGCCAGCAGCACCCCGGGACCCCGGGCTCTTGAGCAGTTCTTC
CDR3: CASSTPGPRALEQFF

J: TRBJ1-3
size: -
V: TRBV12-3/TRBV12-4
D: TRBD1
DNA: TGTGCCAGCAGCCTCGGGACAGGGTTTGGAAACACCATATATTTT
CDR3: CASSLGTGFGNTIYF

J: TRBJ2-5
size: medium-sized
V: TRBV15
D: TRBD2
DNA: TGTGCCACCTCTGCGCTAGCGGGTGAGACCCAGTACTTC
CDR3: CATSALAGETQYF

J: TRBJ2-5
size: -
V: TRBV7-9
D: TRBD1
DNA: TGTGCCAGCAGCTACCGGACAGGTACTGGGGAGACCCAGTACTTC
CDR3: CASSYRTGTGETQYF

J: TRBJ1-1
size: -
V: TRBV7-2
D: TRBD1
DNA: TGTGCCAGCAACCAAGACAGGGCAGGGAACACTGAAGCTTTCTTT
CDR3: CASNQDRAGNTEAFF

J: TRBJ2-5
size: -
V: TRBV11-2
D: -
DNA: TGTGCCAGCAGCTTGTCAGGGGCCTTAGTGGAGACCCAGTACTTC
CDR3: CASSLSGALVETQYF

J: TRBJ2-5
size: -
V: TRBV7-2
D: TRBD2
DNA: TGTGCCAGCAGCCCCCGAGCTAGCGGGGGCGGGACCCAGTACTTC
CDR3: CASSPRASGGGTQYF

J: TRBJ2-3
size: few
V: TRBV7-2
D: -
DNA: TGTGCCAGCACCCCCGGGGATACGCAGTATTTT
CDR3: CASTPGDTQYF

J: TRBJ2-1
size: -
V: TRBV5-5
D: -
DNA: TGTGCCAGCAGCGCGTGGAAGGAGGCCCACCCTTGGGATGAGCAGTTCTTC
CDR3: CASSAWKEAHPWDEQFF

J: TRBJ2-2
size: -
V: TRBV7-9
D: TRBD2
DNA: TGTGCCAGCGCGGGGGTAACCTGGGACACCGGGGAGCTGTTTTTT
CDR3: CASAGVTWDTGELFF

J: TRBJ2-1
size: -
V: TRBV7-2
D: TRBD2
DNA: TGTGCCAGCAGCTTCCTAGCGGGAGGTTATGAGCAGTTCTTC
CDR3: CASSFLAGGYEQFF

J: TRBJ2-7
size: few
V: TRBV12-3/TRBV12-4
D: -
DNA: TGTGCCAGCAGTCTACGAGTCCTGGGGGAGCAGTACTTC
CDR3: CASSLRVLGEQYF